One sample yielded the 10 T cell receptor beta chains listed below, sequenced in a study of response to subunit inactivated influenza vaccine listed by TCRdb under 2018. Taken with the paper, the label for time point translates to: around 42 days after influenza vaccine administration. Libraries were made using RT-PCR. Sequencer: Illumina HiSeq 2500. TCRdb reanalyzed the raw reads on its own, using fastp at Q25 for trimming and MiXCR for clone calling, and kept in-frame beta chains. For every CDR3 protein sequence, its rows merge into one entry that carries the most common genes and DNA. The sample contains a few hundred thousand distinct CDR3 sequences, about a tenth of them found a single time. Of the sample, less than 15% falls within the top ten clones. Sequenced material: PBMCs from blood, taken roughly 6 weeks after vaccination. The source is a man aged 45 to 65 who received an inactivated influenza vaccine. Donor details come from another sample of the same person, matched by shared clones.

This clonotype was seen only a few times. The DNA for the CDR3 is TGCAGTGCTAGAGATTGGTCCTATGAGCAGTTCTTC. Translating it yields CSARDWSYEQFF. The chain has TRBV20-1 and TRBJ2-1; D uncertain. CDR3 length equals 12 residues. V lost 0 bases, J lost 8 bases, and 8 bases lay in between. The germline gives CDR1 DFQATT, CDR2 SNEGSKA (reference sequence).

The V call is TRBV4-2, the J call TRBJ2-5; 7 positions agree with TRBD1. CDR3 length equals 15 residues. Looked up from germline, CDR1 is LGHNA and CDR2 is YNFKEQ. The junction had 2 bases not matched to a gene; V was cut back by 0 bases and J by 1 base. CDR3 DNA sequence: TGTGCCAGCAGCCAAGAGTGGGACAGCCAAGAGACCCAGTACTTC. This sequence encodes CASSQEWDSQETQYF.

This clonotype was seen repeatedly, ten times or more. The chain combines TRBV12-3 or TRBV12-4 with TRBJ2-5, with D perhaps TRBD2 (5 bases). There are 14 residues in the CDR3. V dropped 5 bases and J dropped 4 bases, with 14 bases sitting between them. The CDR3 DNA sequence: TGTGCCAGCAGTCACGGGATTCGGCGAGAGACCCAGTACTTC. It yields the protein CASSHGIRRETQYF.

This clonotype was observed at least ten times. The gene calls are TRBV7-8 and TRBJ2-1; perhaps TRBD2 as D (6 bases). From germline, CDR1 is SGHVS and CDR2 FQNEAQ. The CDR3 covers 16 residues. The V end lost 5 bases, the J end lost 4 bases, and 18 bases lay between the germline ends. The CDR3 region has the DNA TGTGCCAGCAGCCCGAGTATTCCGGGAGATTACAATGAGCAGTTCTTC. The encoded protein is CASSPSIPGDYNEQFF.

J is TRBJ2-1 and V is TRBV4-3; tentatively, D is TRBD2 (5 bases). Trimming removed 5 bases from V and 0 bases from J, with 8 bases in between. This CDR3 has 14 amino acids. Germline CDR1 is LGHNA and CDR2 is YSLEER. The CDR3 DNA follows: TGCGCCAGCAGCGGGGAGAGCTCCTACAATGAGCAGTTCTTC. Amino acids: CASSGESSYNEQFF.

This chain uses TRBV7-8 with TRBJ1-5, with D possibly being TRBD1 (6 bases). V was pared by 1 base and J by 2 bases, with 15 bases between. This CDR3 has 17 residues. The germline CDR1 and CDR2 sequences are SGHVS and FQNEAQ. The CDR3 DNA reads as TGTGCCAGCAGCTTAGTCGCTCGGGGGGCCGGCAATCAGCCCCAGCATTTT. Translating it yields CASSLVARGAGNQPQHF.

This clonotype was picked up a small number of times. The genes are TRBV7-2 and TRBJ2-1, with D maybe TRBD1 (6 bases). Germline V gives CDR1 SGHTA, CDR2 FQGNSA. Deletions cut 3 bases from V and 6 bases from J, with 9 bases between. The CDR3 length is 13 residues. CDR3 amino acids: CASSFGQINEQFF. The CDR3, as DNA: TGTGCCAGCAGCTTCGGACAGATCAATGAGCAGTTCTTC.

This clonotype was counted between two and nine times. J is TRBJ2-3 and V is TRBV15; 12 bases fit TRBD2. The CDR3 contains 16 residues. After removal of 1 base from V and 4 bases from J, the junction contained 3 bases not matched to a gene. The germline V gene has CDR1 LNHNV and CDR2 YYDKDF (reference sequence). The CDR3 nucleotides read TGTGCCACCAGCAGAGGACTAGCGGGAGACCCAGATACGCAGTATTTT. Translation: CATSRGLAGDPDTQYF. Variable domain in full (rest from reference TRBV15 and TRBJ2-3): DAMVIQNPRYQVTQFGKPVTLSCSQTLNHNVMYWYQQKSSQAPKLLFHYYDKDFNNEADTPDNFQSRRPNTSFCFLDIRSPGLGDTAMYLCATSRGLAGDPDTQYFGPGTRLTVL.

The genes are TRBV4-3 and TRBJ1-5; 7 bases line up with TRBD1. V trimming: 0 bases; J trimming: 3 bases; junction bases outside the gene matches: 5. The germline CDR1 and CDR2 sequences are LGHNA and YSLEER. The length of the CDR3 is 16 residues. The CDR3 spells CASSQDWGQHNQPQHF. CDR3 nucleotides: TGCGCCAGCAGCCAAGATTGGGGACAGCACAATCAGCCCCAGCATTTT.

The table lists this clonotype with a few counts. CDR3 in amino acids: CASSARLAGGEETQYF. CDR3 sequence (DNA): TGTGCCAGCAGCGCTAGACTAGCGGGGGGCGAAGAGACCCAGTACTTC. The genes are TRBV7-2 and TRBJ2-5; 13 positions match TRBD2. With V trimmed by 5 bases and J by 3 bases, 6 bases remained unmatched. Germline CDR1 reads SGHTA; CDR2 reads FQGNSA. The CDR3 spans 16 residues.